There are a few counts of the clone carrying this T cell receptor (beta chain). The antigen is undetermined. The sample originates from a study of CD8+ T cells in alopecia areata. From germline, CDR1 is MRHNA and CDR2 SNTAGT. The germline V and J ends were trimmed by 7 bases and 0 bases, with 9 bases remaining between them. This CDR3 contains 14 residues. In each case, RNA was isolated and then reverse transcribed into cDNA as the sequencing template. TCRdb keeps only in-frame clones here, not all; method: immunoSEQ multiplex PCR. This sample has more than 95,000 clones; around two fifths occur once, and the top ten carry 3.1%. Study outcomes and limitations: Across lesional scalp, and particularly alopecia totalis/universalis, clonality surpassed that of normal scalp.

This chain connects TRBV6-4 to TRBJ2-2; possibly TRBD1 for D (6 bases). Sequences were obtained from CD4+ T cells sorted from blood. The sequence was obtained from a human donor with alopecia areata. CDR3 amino acids: CASKGQSNTGELFF. CDR3 nucleotide sequence: TGTGCCAGCAAAGGACAGTCGAACACCGGGGAGCTGTTTTTT.